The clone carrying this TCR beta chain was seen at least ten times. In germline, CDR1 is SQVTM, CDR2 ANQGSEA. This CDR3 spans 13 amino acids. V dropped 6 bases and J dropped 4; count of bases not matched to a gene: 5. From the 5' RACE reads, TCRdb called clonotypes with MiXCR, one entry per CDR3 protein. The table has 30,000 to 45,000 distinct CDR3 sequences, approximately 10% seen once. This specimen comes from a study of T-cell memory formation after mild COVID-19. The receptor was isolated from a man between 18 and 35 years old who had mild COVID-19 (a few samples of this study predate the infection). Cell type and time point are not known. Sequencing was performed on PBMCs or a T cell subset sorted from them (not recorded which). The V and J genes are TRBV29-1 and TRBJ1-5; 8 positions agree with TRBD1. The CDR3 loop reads CSVAGQENQPQHF. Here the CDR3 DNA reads TGCAGCGTGGCGGGACAGGAGAATCAGCCCCAGCATTTT.